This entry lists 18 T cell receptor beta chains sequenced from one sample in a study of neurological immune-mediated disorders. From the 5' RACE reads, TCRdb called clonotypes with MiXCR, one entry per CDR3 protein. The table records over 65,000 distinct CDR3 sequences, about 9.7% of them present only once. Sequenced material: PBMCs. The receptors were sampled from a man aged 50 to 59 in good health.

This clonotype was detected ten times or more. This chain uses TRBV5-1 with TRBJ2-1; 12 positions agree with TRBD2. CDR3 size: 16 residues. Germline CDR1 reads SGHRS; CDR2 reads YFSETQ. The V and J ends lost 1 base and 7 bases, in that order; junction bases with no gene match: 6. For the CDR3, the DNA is TGCGCCAGCAGCTTGACTACTAGCGGGAGGCTTAATGAGCAGTTCTTC. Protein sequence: CASSLTTSGRLNEQFF. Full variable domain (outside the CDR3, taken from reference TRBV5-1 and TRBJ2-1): KAGVTQTPRYLIKTRGQQVTLSCSPISGHRSVSWYQQTPGQGLQFLFEYFSETQRNKGNFPGRFSGRQFSNSRSEMNVSTLELGDSALYLCASSLTTSGRLNEQFFGPGTRLTVL.

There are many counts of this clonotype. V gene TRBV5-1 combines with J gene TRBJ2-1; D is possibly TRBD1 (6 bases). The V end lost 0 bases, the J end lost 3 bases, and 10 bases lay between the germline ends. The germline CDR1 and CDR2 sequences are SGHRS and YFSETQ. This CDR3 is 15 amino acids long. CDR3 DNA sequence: TGCGCCAGCAGCTTGGATACAGGGCTCTACAATGAGCAGTTCTTC. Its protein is CASSLDTGLYNEQFF. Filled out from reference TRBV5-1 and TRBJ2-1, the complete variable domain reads KAGVTQTPRYLIKTRGQQVTLSCSPISGHRSVSWYQQTPGQGLQFLFEYFSETQRNKGNFPGRFSGRQFSNSRSEMNVSTLELGDSALYLCASSLDTGLYNEQFFGPGTRLTVL.

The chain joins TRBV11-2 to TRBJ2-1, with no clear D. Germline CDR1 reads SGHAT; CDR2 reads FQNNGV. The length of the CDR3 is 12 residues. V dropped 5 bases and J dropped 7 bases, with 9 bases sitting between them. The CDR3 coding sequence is TGTGCCAGCAGCCTCCTCTTTAATGAGCAGTTCTTC. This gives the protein CASSLLFNEQFF.

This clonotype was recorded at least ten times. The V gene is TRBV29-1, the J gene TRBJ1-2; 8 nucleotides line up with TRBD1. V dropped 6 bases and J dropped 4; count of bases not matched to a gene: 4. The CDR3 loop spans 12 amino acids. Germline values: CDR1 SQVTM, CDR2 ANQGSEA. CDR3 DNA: TGCAGCGTAAGACAGGGGCTCTATGGCTACACCTTC. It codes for CSVRQGLYGYTF.

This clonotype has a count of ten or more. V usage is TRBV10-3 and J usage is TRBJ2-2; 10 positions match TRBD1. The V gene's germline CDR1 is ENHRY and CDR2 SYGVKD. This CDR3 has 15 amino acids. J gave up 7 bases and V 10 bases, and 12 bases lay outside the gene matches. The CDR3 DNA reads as TGTGCCAGCCGGACGGGACAGGGGTTTGGCGGGGAGCTGTTTTTT. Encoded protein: CASRTGQGFGGELFF.

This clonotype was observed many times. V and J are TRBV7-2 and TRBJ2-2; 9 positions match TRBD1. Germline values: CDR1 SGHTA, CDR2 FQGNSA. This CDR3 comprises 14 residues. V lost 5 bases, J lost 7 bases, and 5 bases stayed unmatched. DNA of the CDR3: TGTGCCAGCAGCAAAGGACAGGGGCTCGGGGAGCTGTTTTTT. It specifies CASSKGQGLGELFF.

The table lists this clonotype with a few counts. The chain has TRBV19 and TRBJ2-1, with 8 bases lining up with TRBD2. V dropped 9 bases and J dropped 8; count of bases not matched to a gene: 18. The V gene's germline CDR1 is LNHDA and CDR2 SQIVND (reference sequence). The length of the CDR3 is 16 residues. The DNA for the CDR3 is TGTGCCAGCACGGGGTCTCGAGCGGGAGAGAGGGATGAGCAGTTCTTC. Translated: CASTGSRAGERDEQFF.

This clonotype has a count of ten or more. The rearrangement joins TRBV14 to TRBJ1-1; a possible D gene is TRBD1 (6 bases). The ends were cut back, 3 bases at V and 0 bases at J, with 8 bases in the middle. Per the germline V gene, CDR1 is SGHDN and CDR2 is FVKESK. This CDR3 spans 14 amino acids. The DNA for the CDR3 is TGTGCCAGCAGCCAGACAGGATTGAACACTGAAGCTTTCTTT. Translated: CASSQTGLNTEAFF.

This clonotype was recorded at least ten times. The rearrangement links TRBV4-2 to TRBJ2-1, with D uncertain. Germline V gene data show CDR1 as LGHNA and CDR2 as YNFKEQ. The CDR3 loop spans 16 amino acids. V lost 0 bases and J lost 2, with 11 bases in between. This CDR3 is CASSQDRSSAYNEQFF. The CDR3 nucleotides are TGTGCCAGCAGCCAAGACAGGAGCAGCGCCTACAATGAGCAGTTCTTC.

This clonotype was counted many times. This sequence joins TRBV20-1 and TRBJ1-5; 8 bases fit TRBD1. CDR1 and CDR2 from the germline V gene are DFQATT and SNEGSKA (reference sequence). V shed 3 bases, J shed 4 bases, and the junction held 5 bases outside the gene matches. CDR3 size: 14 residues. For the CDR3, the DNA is TGCAGTGCTAGCAGGGGACAGGCAAATCAGCCCCAGCATTTT. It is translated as CSASRGQANQPQHF.

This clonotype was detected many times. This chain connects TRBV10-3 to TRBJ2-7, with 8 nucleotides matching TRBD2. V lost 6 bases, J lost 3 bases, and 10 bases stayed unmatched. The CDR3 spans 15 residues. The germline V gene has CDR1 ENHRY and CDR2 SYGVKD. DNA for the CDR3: TGTGCCATCAGCGGGGCGGGGGGCCGAGTCTACGAGCAGTACTTC. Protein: CAISGAGGRVYEQYF.

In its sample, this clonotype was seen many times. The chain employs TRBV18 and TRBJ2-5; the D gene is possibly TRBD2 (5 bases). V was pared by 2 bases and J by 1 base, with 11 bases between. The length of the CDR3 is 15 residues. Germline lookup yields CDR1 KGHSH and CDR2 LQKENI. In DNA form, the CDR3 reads TGTGCCAGCTCACCAGATGCGGGCCCCCAAGAGACCCAGTACTTC. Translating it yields CASSPDAGPQETQYF.

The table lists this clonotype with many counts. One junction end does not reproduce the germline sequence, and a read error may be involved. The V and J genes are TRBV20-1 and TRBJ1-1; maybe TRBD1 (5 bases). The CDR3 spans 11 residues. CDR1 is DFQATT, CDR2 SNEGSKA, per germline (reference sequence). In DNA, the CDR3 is TGCAGTCCTAGGGGGAACACTGAAGCTTTCTTT. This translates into CSPRGNTEAFF.

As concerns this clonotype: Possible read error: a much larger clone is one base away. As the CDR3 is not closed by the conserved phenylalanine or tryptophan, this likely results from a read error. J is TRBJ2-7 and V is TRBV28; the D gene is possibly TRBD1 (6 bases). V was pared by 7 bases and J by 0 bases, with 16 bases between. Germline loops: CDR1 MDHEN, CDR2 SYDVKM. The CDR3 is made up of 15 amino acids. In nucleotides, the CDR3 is TGTGCCAGCACCCCCTCAGGACAGAGCTCCTACGAGCAGTACTGC. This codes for CASTPSGQSSYEQYC.

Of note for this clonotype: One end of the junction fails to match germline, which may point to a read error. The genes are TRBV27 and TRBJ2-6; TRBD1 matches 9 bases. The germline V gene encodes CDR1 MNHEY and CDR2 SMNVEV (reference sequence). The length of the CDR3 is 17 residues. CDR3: CASSKWDRASGDNVMTF. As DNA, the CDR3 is TGTGCCAGCAGTAAGTGGGACAGGGCCTCTGGGGACAACGTCATGACTTTC.

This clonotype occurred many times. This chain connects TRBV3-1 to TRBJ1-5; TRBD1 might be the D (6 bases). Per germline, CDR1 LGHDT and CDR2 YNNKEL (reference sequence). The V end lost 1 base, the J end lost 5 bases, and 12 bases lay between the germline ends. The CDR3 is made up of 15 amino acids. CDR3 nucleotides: TGTGCCAGCAGCCAAGGTATACAGGGCCATCAGCCCCAGCATTTT. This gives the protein CASSQGIQGHQPQHF. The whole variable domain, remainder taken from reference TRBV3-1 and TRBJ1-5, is DTAVSQTPKYLVTQMGNDKSIKCEQNLGHDTMYWYKQDSKKFLKIMFSYNNKELIINETVPNRFSPKSPDKAHLNLHINSLELGDSAVYFCASSQGIQGHQPQHFGDGTRLSIL.

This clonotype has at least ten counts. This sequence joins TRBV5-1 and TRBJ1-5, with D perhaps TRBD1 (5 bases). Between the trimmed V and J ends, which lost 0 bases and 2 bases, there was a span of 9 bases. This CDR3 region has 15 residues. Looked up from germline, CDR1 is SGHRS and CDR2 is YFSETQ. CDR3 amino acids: CASSLEGHGNQPQHF. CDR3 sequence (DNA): TGCGCCAGCAGCTTGGAGGGGCATGGCAATCAGCCCCAGCATTTT.

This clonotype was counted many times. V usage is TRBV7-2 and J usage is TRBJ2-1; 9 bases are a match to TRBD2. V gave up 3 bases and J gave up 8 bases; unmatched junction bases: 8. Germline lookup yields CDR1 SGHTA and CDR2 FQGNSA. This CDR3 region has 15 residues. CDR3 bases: TGTGCCAGCAGCTTTACTAGCGGGCTTAGGGATGAGCAGTTCTTC. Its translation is CASSFTSGLRDEQFF.